This is a list of T cell receptor beta chains from one sample in a study of cytomegalovirus exposure and HLA in healthy donors. Some clones are missing from TCRdb's copy, which holds only in-frame ones; the method was immunoSEQ multiplex PCR. The table includes roughly 180,000 clones, roughly four fifths detected once. Sequenced input: PBMCs. The receptors here all came from a woman under 30 in good health and CMV-seropositive. The CDR3 runs from the conserved cysteine through the conserved F or W. Each record gives: J gene, D gene, clone size, V gene, CDR3 protein, CDR3 DNA. D genes are given only for firm matches. Clone size is not always given. Where it is, it says once, few, many or a class for expanded clones.

TRBJ2-7 | TRBD2 | - | TRBV28 | CASSYTLSIAGKRSYEQYF | TGTGCCAGCAGTTACACCCTCTCCATAGCGGGGAAGAGGTCCTACGAGCAGTACTTC
TRBJ2-1 | TRBD1 | - | TRBV6-4 | CASSSGTVNEQFF | TGTGCCAGCAGTTCCGGGACAGTCAATGAGCAGTTCTTC
TRBJ2-3 | TRBD1 | - | TRBV6-5 | CASSYSDRVGDTQYF | TGTGCCAGCAGTTACTCGGACAGGGTAGGAGATACGCAGTATTTT
TRBJ1-5 | - | once | TRBV7-9 | CASSRGYSNQPQHF | TGTGCCAGCAGCAGGGGGTATAGCAATCAGCCCCAGCATTTT
TRBJ2-1 | - | - | TRBV7-3 | CASSLNGPESNNEQFF | TGTGCCAGCAGCTTAAATGGGCCGGAATCTAACAATGAGCAGTTCTTC
TRBJ1-1 | - | few | TRBV6-1 | CASRRSAGDTEAFF | TGTGCCAGCAGACGTTCAGCAGGGGACACTGAAGCTTTCTTT
TRBJ2-1 | - | - | TRBV15 | CATSRDPQGLDEQFF | TGTGCCACCAGCAGAGATCCCCAGGGGTTAGATGAGCAGTTCTTC
TRBJ2-1 | TRBD2 | - | TRBV11-2 | CASSVYSGGADEQFF | TGTGCCAGCAGCGTCTACAGCGGGGGGGCCGATGAGCAGTTCTTC
TRBJ1-6 | TRBD1 | - | TRBV19 | CASSIGTLDRESSYNSPLHF | TGTGCCAGTAGTATAGGTACTTTGGACAGGGAGAGCTCCTATAATTCACCCCTCCACTTT
TRBJ1-2 | - | - | TRBV29-1 | CSVGDTDRSGYTF | TGCAGCGTTGGGGACACCGACCGTTCTGGCTACACCTTC
TRBJ1-2 | - | - | TRBV5-6 | CASSLLGHRYTF | TGTGCCAGCAGCTTGTTGGGACATCGCTACACCTTC
TRBJ1-2 | - | - | TRBV9 | CASSVGGNYGYTF | TGTGCCAGCAGCGTAGGAGGAAACTATGGCTACACCTTC
TRBJ2-5 | - | - | TRBV12-5 | CATARSGVQETQYF | TGTGCTACCGCTCGGTCCGGGGTCCAAGAGACCCAGTACTTC
TRBJ1-3 | - | - | TRBV9 | CASSVESRGFGNTIYF | TGTGCCAGCAGCGTAGAGTCCAGGGGTTTTGGAAACACCATATATTTT
TRBJ2-2 | TRBD2 | - | TRBV19 | CASRLAGANTGELFF | TGTGCCAGTAGACTAGCGGGGGCGAACACCGGGGAGCTGTTTTTT
TRBJ2-1 | TRBD2 | - | TRBV14 | CASSQEGLAGATEQFF | TGTGCCAGCAGCCAAGAAGGTCTAGCGGGGGCGACTGAGCAGTTCTTC
TRBJ2-5 | TRBD2 | - | TRBV2 | CASGWGRKAGGLKETQYF | TGTGCCAGTGGGTGGGGGAGGAAAGCGGGGGGACTAAAAGAGACCCAGTACTTC
TRBJ2-2 | TRBD2 | - | TRBV6-1 | CASSGFGTNGNGELFF | TGTGCCAGCAGTGGATTCGGGACTAACGGAAACGGGGAGCTGTTTTTT
TRBJ1-1 | - | - | TRBV2 | CASSDLVETTEAFF | TGTGCCAGCAGTGATTTGGTGGAGACCACTGAAGCTTTCTTT
TRBJ2-1 | TRBD2 | few | TRBV2 | CASSGTSGGAYEQFF | TGTGCCAGCAGCGGGACTAGCGGGGGGGCGTACGAGCAGTTCTTC
TRBJ2-2 | - | - | TRBV7-8 | CASSLTGNTGELFF | TGTGCCAGCAGCTTAACAGGGAACACCGGGGAGCTGTTTTTT
TRBJ1-5 | - | - | TRBV10-1 | CASSESRLGDNQPQHF | TGCGCCAGCAGTGAGTCCAGGTTAGGGGACAATCAGCCCCAGCATTTT
TRBJ2-1 | TRBD1 | - | TRBV2 | CASSDRGLHNEQFF | TGTGCCAGCAGTGACAGGGGGCTCCACAATGAGCAGTTCTTC
TRBJ1-4 | TRBD1 | - | TRBV7-2 | CASSFGTGVREKLFF | TGTGCCAGCAGCTTCGGGACAGGGGTTCGTGAAAAACTGTTTTTT
TRBJ2-1 | - | - | TRBV9 | CASSVAQGTYNEQFF | TGTGCCAGCAGCGTAGCTCAGGGGACCTACAATGAGCAGTTCTTC
TRBJ2-7 | TRBD1 | - | TRBV27 | CASSPRQGSSYEQYF | TGTGCCAGCAGTCCAAGACAGGGGAGCTCCTACGAGCAGTACTTC
TRBJ1-2 | TRBD1 | few | TRBV6-5 | CASSYHGTGNGYTF | TGTGCCAGCAGTTACCACGGGACAGGGAATGGCTACACCTTC
TRBJ1-2 | - | - | TRBV27 | CASSSSDTGYGYTF | TGTGCCAGCAGTTCCTCGGACACAGGCTATGGCTACACCTTC
TRBJ2-7 | TRBD1 | - | TRBV9 | CASSVGTGVDEQYF | TGTGCCAGCAGCGTAGGGACAGGGGTGGACGAGCAGTACTTC
TRBJ2-5 | - | - | TRBV19 | CASGQSIQETQYF | TGTGCCAGCGGACAGTCGATCCAAGAGACCCAGTACTTC
TRBJ1-2 | - | - | TRBV7-2 | CASSLGGNYGYTF | TGTGCCAGCAGCTTGGGGGGGAACTATGGCTACACCTTC
TRBJ1-1 | - | few | TRBV19 | CASSIRGGMNTEAFF | TGTGCCAGTAGTATCAGGGGTGGTATGAACACTGAAGCTTTCTTT
TRBJ2-5 | TRBD2 | - | TRBV9 | CASSLKGGGAFEETQYF | TGTGCCAGCAGCTTAAAAGGCGGGGGGGCATTCGAAGAGACCCAGTACTTC
TRBJ1-5 | - | - | TRBV6-1 | CASSPTDSMNQPQHF | TGTGCCAGCAGCCCGACTGATTCTATGAATCAGCCCCAGCATTTT
TRBJ2-3 | TRBD2 | once | TRBV7-2 | CASSLRYGGGADTQYF | TGTGCCAGCAGCTTACGTTACGGGGGGGGCGCAGATACGCAGTATTTT
TRBJ2-1 | - | - | TRBV29-1 | CSVGGNSYNEQFF | TGCAGCGTTGGCGGAAACTCCTACAATGAGCAGTTCTTC
TRBJ2-1 | - | - | TRBV19 | CASSIVQRRNEQFF | TGTGCCAGTAGTATAGTCCAGCGTCGTAATGAGCAGTTCTTC
TRBJ1-2 | - | once | TRBV5-1 | CASSNEHPSNYGYTF | TGCGCCAGCAGCAACGAACATCCATCGAACTATGGCTACACCTTC
TRBJ1-6 | - | - | TRBV6-5 | CASNAENNSPLHF | TGTGCCAGCAATGCGGAGAATAATTCACCCCTCCACTTT
TRBJ2-5 | TRBD2 | few | TRBV7-9 | CASSSRTRAETQYF | TGTGCCAGCAGCTCACGGACTAGGGCGGAGACCCAGTACTTC
TRBJ2-3 | TRBD2 | few | TRBV6-4 | CASSDSRGGTDTQYF | TGTGCCAGCAGTGACTCGCGGGGGGGCACAGATACGCAGTATTTT
TRBJ2-5 | TRBD2 | - | TRBV9 | CASSVGAGGSETQYF | TGTGCCAGCAGCGTAGGAGCGGGGGGGTCCGAGACCCAGTACTTC
TRBJ2-1 | TRBD2 | - | TRBV6-5 | CASSPSGEYNEQFF | TGTGCCAGTAGCCCTAGCGGGGAGTACAATGAGCAGTTCTTC
TRBJ2-3 | - | - | TRBV19 | CASSRRDTTVDTQYF | TGTGCCAGTAGTCGCCGGGACACCACGGTCGATACGCAGTATTTT
TRBJ1-1 | - | once | TRBV30 | CASQQGLRTEAFF | TGTGCCAGTCAACAGGGCTTGAGGACTGAAGCTTTCTTT
TRBJ2-1 | - | - | TRBV7-6 | CASRGPYNEQFF | TGTGCCAGCAGGGGGCCGTATAATGAGCAGTTCTTC
TRBJ1-4 | TRBD1 | once | TRBV2 | CASRLGQNNEKLFF | TGTGCCAGCAGGCTGGGACAGAATAATGAAAAACTGTTTTTT
TRBJ2-7 | - | few | TRBV11-2 | CASSLGTPSYEQYF | TGTGCCAGCAGCCTCGGGACACCCTCCTACGAGCAGTACTTC
TRBJ1-5 | - | once | TRBV4-2 | CASSQEDGLNQPQHF | TGTGCCAGCAGCCAAGAGGACGGACTAAATCAGCCCCAGCATTTT
TRBJ2-5 | - | few | TRBV14 | CASSRIRGGGLGETQYF | TGTGCCAGCAGTCGCATTAGGGGAGGCGGTTTAGGAGAGACCCAGTACTTC
TRBJ2-5 | TRBD1 | - | TRBV5-1 | CASSLPGQGRLETQYF | TGCGCCAGCAGCTTGCCCGGACAGGGAAGGTTAGAGACCCAGTACTTC
TRBJ2-2 | TRBD2 | - | TRBV15 | CATSPSGGETGELFF | TGTGCCACCAGTCCCTCGGGGGGGGAAACCGGGGAGCTGTTTTTT
TRBJ1-1 | - | - | TRBV4-1 | CASSTLQGLNTEAFF | TGCGCCAGCAGCACGCTACAGGGATTGAACACTGAAGCTTTCTTT
TRBJ2-1 | TRBD2 | - | TRBV23-1 | CASTKKGPSGGSSYNEQFF | TGCGCCAGCACCAAAAAAGGTCCTAGCGGGGGGAGCTCCTACAATGAGCAGTTCTTC
TRBJ2-4 | TRBD1 | - | TRBV5-5 | CASSLPGQALFAKNIQYF | TGTGCCAGCAGCTTGCCGGGACAGGCACTATTTGCCAAAAACATTCAGTACTTC
TRBJ2-5 | TRBD2 | - | TRBV9 | CASSVATGGANPTQYF | TGTGCCAGCAGCGTAGCTACCGGGGGGGCAAACCCGACCCAGTACTTC
TRBJ1-6 | - | - | TRBV9 | CASSARPGVYNSPLHF | TGTGCCAGCAGCGCCCGACCGGGGGTTTATAATTCACCCCTCCACTTT
TRBJ1-3 | TRBD1 | - | TRBV7-2 | CASSLTGTGGWNTIYF | TGTGCCAGCAGCTTAACGGGGACAGGGGGCTGGAACACCATATATTTT
TRBJ2-3 | - | - | TRBV11-2 | CASSTRLTEDTQYF | TGTGCCAGCAGCACCCGACTCACCGAGGATACGCAGTATTTT
TRBJ1-5 | - | - | TRBV19 | CASSTTGNNQPQHF | TGTGCCAGTAGTACGACGGGGAACAATCAGCCCCAGCATTTT